A single sample is the source of the 28 T cell receptor beta chains below, sequenced in a study of blood T cell repertoires in COVID-19. Profiling relied on immunoSEQ multiplex PCR, and the TCRdb table lists in-frame clones only, not all of them. The sample lists under 130,000 clones; roughly 85% were seen once. What was sequenced was peripheral blood. The receptors originated from a woman older than 75 with acute or convalescent COVID-19.

This sequence joins TRBV9 and TRBJ2-1; 8 bases match TRBD2. This CDR3 region has 17 residues. From germline, CDR1 is SGDLS and CDR2 YYNGEE. V lost 3 bases to trimming and J lost 4 bases; unmatched junction nucleotides: 12. CDR3 protein: CASSEAPGLAGYNEQFF. The CDR3 region has the DNA TGTGCCAGCAGCGAGGCTCCAGGACTAGCTGGTTACAATGAGCAGTTCTTC. The complete variable domain, with remaining parts taken from reference TRBV9 and TRBJ2-1, reads DSGVTQTPKHLITATGQRVTLRCSPRSGDLSVYWYQQSLDQGLQFLIQYYNGEERAKGNILERFSAQQFPDLHSELNLSSLELGDSALYFCASSEAPGLAGYNEQFFGPGTRLTVL.

The rearrangement joins TRBV11-2 to TRBJ2-1; 9 bases agree with TRBD1. After removal of 2 bases from V and 5 bases from J, the junction contained 7 bases not matched to a gene. The CDR3 runs 16 residues. Germline loops: CDR1 SGHAT, CDR2 FQNNGV. The CDR3 nucleotides read TGTGCCAGCAGCTTAACCGGGACAGGGATCCACAATGAGCAGTTCTTC. Its protein product is CASSLTGTGIHNEQFF.

The rearrangement links TRBV7-2 to TRBJ1-4; 7 bases align to TRBD1. There are 16 residues in the CDR3. J lost 1 base, V lost 5 bases, and 7 bases had no gene match. CDR1 and CDR2 (germline): SGHTA, FQGNSA. The CDR3 nucleotides read TGTGCCAGCAGCCATCGACAGGGAGGAACTAATGAAAAACTGTTTTTT. It codes for CASSHRQGGTNEKLFF.

The chain couples TRBV11-3 to TRBJ2-2; 7 bases line up with TRBD2. CDR3 length equals 15 residues. After removal of 3 bases from V and 3 bases from J, the junction contained 4 bases not matched to a gene. CDR1 and CDR2 (germline): SGHNT, YENEEA. CDR3 residues: CASSLEAGHTGELFF. As DNA, the CDR3 is TGTGCCAGCAGCTTGGAAGCGGGGCACACCGGGGAGCTGTTTTTT.

This clone showed up just once. The V gene is TRBV7-9, the J gene TRBJ2-5, with 10 bases fitting TRBD1. The CDR3 is 16 amino acids. V gave up 3 bases and J gave up 5 bases; unmatched junction bases: 9. Germline V gene sequence: CDR1 SEHNR, CDR2 FQNEAQ (reference sequence). For the CDR3, the DNA is TGTGCCAGCAGCTTTGGGACAGGGGATTTATGGGAGACCCAGTACTTC. This encodes CASSFGTGDLWETQYF.

This clone was recorded once. J is TRBJ1-6 and V is TRBV5-1; the match to TRBD1 covers 8 bases. Germline lookup yields CDR1 SGHRS and CDR2 YFSETQ. The trim removed 4 bases at V and 10 bases at J, leaving 10 bases unmatched. CDR3 length equals 15 residues. The chain's CDR3 is CASSGLGQGESPLHF. CDR3 nucleotide sequence: TGCGCCAGCAGCGGACTCGGACAGGGAGAGTCACCCCTCCACTTT.

This chain uses TRBV30 with TRBJ1-1; D may be TRBD1 (5 bases). Trimming removed 3 bases at V and 4 bases at J, with 15 bases between. CDR1 GTSNPN and CDR2 SVGIG come from the germline V gene (reference sequence). The CDR3 length is 14 residues. In DNA form, the CDR3 reads TGTGCCTGGAGGGATAGGGGTAAGGGCACTGAAGCTTTCTTT. Amino acid sequence: CAWRDRGKGTEAFF.

The genes are TRBV6-5 and TRBJ1-5; 8 bases match TRBD1. Trimming at V came to 0 bases and at J to 7 bases, leaving 5 bases not matched to a gene. The CDR3 has 15 residues. Per the germline V gene, CDR1 is MNHEY and CDR2 is SVGAGI. CDR3: CASSYSDRGGQPQHF. The CDR3 bases are TGTGCCAGCAGTTACTCCGACAGGGGCGGACAGCCCCAGCATTTT.

This clone was counted a single time. The chain recombines TRBV9 with TRBJ1-1; 7 bases are a match to TRBD1. Germline V gene lookup returns CDR1 SGDLS and CDR2 YYNGEE. With 2 bases clipped from V and 1 base from J, the junction kept 2 bases outside the gene matches. The CDR3 covers 14 residues. The CDR3 sequence is CASSVWTGNTEAFF. The CDR3 coding sequence is TGTGCCAGCAGCGTGTGGACAGGGAACACTGAAGCTTTCTTT.

This chain connects TRBV21-1 to TRBJ2-7; the tabulated D call, TRBD2, remains unverified against the DNA. TRBV21-1 is a listed pseudogene. This CDR3 comprises 13 residues. CDR3 region: CAILLAGIYEQYV. The CDR3 DNA reads as TGTGCCATCCTGCTAGCGGGCATCTACGAGCAGTACGTC.

This sequence joins TRBV5-5 and TRBJ1-1; D gene ambiguous. The CDR3 loop spans 15 amino acids. CDR1 is SGHKS, CDR2 YYEKEE, per germline (reference sequence). V shed 0 bases and J shed 1 base, with 10 bases lying between them. CDR3 residues: CASSLGPGSNTEAFF. The DNA of the CDR3 is TGTGCCAGCAGCTTGGGACCCGGGTCGAACACTGAAGCTTTCTTT.

This clone has more than one count but fewer than ten. This rearrangement joins TRBV5-6 to TRBJ2-3, with D possibly being TRBD1 (5 bases). Germline-derived CDR1 and CDR2 are SGHDT and YYEEEE. Trimming removed 0 bases from V and 5 bases from J, with 10 bases in between. CDR3 length: 14 residues. The CDR3 is CASSLGQGGDTQYF. CDR3 in DNA: TGTGCCAGCAGCTTGGGGCAGGGTGGAGATACGCAGTATTTT.

The V and J genes are TRBV12-1 and TRBJ2-7; the D segment call TRBD2 is taken from the table without a DNA check. TRBV12-1 is a pseudogene segment. This CDR3 is built from 16 residues. The CDR3 spells CASSPTGLAGRNEQYV. CDR3 in DNA: TGTGCCAGCAGCCCGACGGGACTAGCGGGACGGAACGAGCAGTACGTC.

This sequence joins TRBV5-1 and TRBJ1-1; the D gene is possibly TRBD1 (6 bases). The CDR3 sequence is 13 residues long. Germline CDR1 reads SGHRS; CDR2 reads YFSETQ. V was pared by 7 bases and J by 3 bases, with 13 bases between. The CDR3 loop reads CASGQGRDTEAFF. DNA for the CDR3: TGCGCCAGCGGGCAGGGGAGGGACACTGAAGCTTTCTTT.

V gene TRBV5-1 combines with J gene TRBJ1-2; TRBD1 matches at 7 bases. V lost 4 bases to trimming and J lost 5 bases; unmatched junction nucleotides: 17. CDR1 is SGHRS, CDR2 YFSETQ, per germline. The CDR3 has 17 amino acids. The CDR3, as DNA: TGCGCCAGCAGCCTAAGTATACGTCCGGGACAGTTATATGGCTACACCTTC. As protein: CASSLSIRPGQLYGYTF. Full variable domain (outside the CDR3, taken from reference TRBV5-1 and TRBJ1-2): KAGVTQTPRYLIKTRGQQVTLSCSPISGHRSVSWYQQTPGQGLQFLFEYFSETQRNKGNFPGRFSGRQFSNSRSEMNVSTLELGDSALYLCASSLSIRPGQLYGYTFGSGTRLTVV.

The chain combines TRBV29-1 with TRBJ2-1; D might be TRBD1 (6 bases). Trimming left V 7 bases short and J 2 bases short, with 9 bases between. The V gene's germline CDR1 is SQVTM and CDR2 ANQGSEA. This CDR3 spans 12 amino acids. CDR3 bases: TGCAGCGGTACAGGGCCCTACAATGAGCAGTTCTTC. Protein product: CSGTGPYNEQFF.

The chain employs TRBV12-3 or TRBV12-4 and TRBJ1-1; D may be TRBD1 (6 bases). The V end was cut by 3 bases, the J end by 7 bases, with 12 bases between. This CDR3 is 13 amino acids long. The CDR3 protein is CASSFDRKGEAFF. The CDR3 DNA sequence: TGTGCCAGCAGTTTCGACAGGAAGGGTGAAGCTTTCTTT.

This clone has a single count. This rearrangement joins TRBV6-6 to TRBJ1-6, with D tentatively TRBD1 (6 bases). V dropped 0 bases and J dropped 9 bases, with 15 bases sitting between them. The germline gives CDR1 MNHNY, CDR2 SVGAGI (reference sequence). The CDR3 totals 16 residues. CDR3 sequence: CASSYSKGGAASPLHF. In nucleotides, the CDR3 is TGTGCCAGCAGTTACTCGAAGGGGGGGGCGGCTTCACCCCTCCACTTT.

The V and J genes are TRBV24-1 and TRBJ2-5; 8 bases align to TRBD1. Per germline, CDR1 KGHDR and CDR2 SFDVKD. V lost 5 bases and J lost 4; bases outside the gene matches: 8. The CDR3 is 15 amino acids. The CDR3 region is CATSARNTGGETQYF. CDR3 nucleotide sequence: TGTGCCACCAGTGCCCGAAATACAGGGGGAGAGACCCAGTACTTC.

This clone was found once. V and J are TRBV28 and TRBJ1-1; no clear D gene. The CDR3 has 15 residues. Trimming removed 8 bases from V and 1 base from J, with 17 bases in between. CDR1 and CDR2 (germline): MDHEN, SYDVKM. The CDR3 loop reads CASPPRQAQNTEAFF. The CDR3 coding sequence is TGTGCCAGCCCCCCCCGGCAGGCGCAGAACACTGAAGCTTTCTTT. Variable domain in full (rest from reference TRBV28 and TRBJ1-1): DVKVTQSSRYLVKRTGEKVFLECVQDMDHENMFWYRQDPGLGLRLIYFSYDVKMKEKGDIPEGYSVSREKKERFSLILESASTNQTSMYLCASPPRQAQNTEAFFGQGTRLTVV.

CDR3 DNA: TGTGCCAGCAGTACAGGGTCCTACACCATATATTTT. Translation: CASSTGSYTIYF. This rearrangement joins TRBV2 to TRBJ1-3; the D gene is possibly TRBD1 (6 bases). Germline-derived CDR1 and CDR2 are SNHLY and FYNNEI. The CDR3 is 12 amino acids. The V end was cut by 5 bases, the J end by 8 bases, with 10 bases between.

This chain links TRBV5-4 with TRBJ2-2; 7 bases align to TRBD1. The CDR3 totals 16 residues. The germline gives CDR1 SGHNT, CDR2 YYREEE (reference sequence). Germline trimming cut 1 base from V and 1 base from J; bases unmatched to any gene: 4. The CDR3: CASSLWQGVNTGELFF. CDR3 nucleotides: TGTGCCAGCAGCTTGTGGCAGGGGGTGAACACCGGGGAGCTGTTTTTT.

The rearrangement links TRBV24-1 to TRBJ2-1; D unclear. CDR1 and CDR2 from the germline V gene are KGHDR and SFDVKD. The CDR3 totals 13 residues. V lost 4 bases to trimming and J lost 6 bases, with 9 bases between them. The CDR3 DNA reads as TGTGCCACCAGTGAACCTAACTTCAATGAGCAGTTCTTC. This encodes CATSEPNFNEQFF.

The chain recombines TRBV12-3 or TRBV12-4 with TRBJ2-7, with TRBD2 as a possible D gene (5 bases). CDR3 length: 12 residues. The ends were cut back, 0 bases at V and 6 bases at J, with 6 bases in the middle. CDR3 loop: CASSLARGEQYF. Written as DNA, the CDR3 is TGTGCCAGCAGTTTAGCCCGGGGCGAGCAGTACTTC.

This chain uses TRBV5-6 with TRBJ2-2; 8 bases are shared with TRBD1. This CDR3 contains 16 residues. Trimming cost V 2 bases and J 3 bases; bases outside gene matches: 6. Germline loops: CDR1 SGHDT, CDR2 YYEEEE. CDR3 in amino acids: CASSFLDRDYTGELFF. CDR3 nucleotides: TGTGCCAGCAGCTTCTTGGACAGGGACTACACCGGGGAGCTGTTTTTT.

There are a few counts of this clone. V usage is TRBV7-9 and J usage is TRBJ2-2; D possibly corresponds to TRBD1 (6 bases). The CDR3 consists of 17 residues. Trimming took 5 bases from V and 0 from J, leaving 16 bases between them. Looked up from germline, CDR1 is SEHNR and CDR2 is FQNEAQ (reference sequence). The CDR3 here is CASSRGRGEANTGELFF. The CDR3 DNA sequence: TGTGCCAGCAGCCGGGGCAGGGGAGAGGCGAACACCGGGGAGCTGTTTTTT.

The chain uses TRBV30 and TRBJ1-5; TRBD1 matches at 9 bases. The V segment lost 0 bases and the J segment 1 base; nucleotides outside the gene matches: 10. Germline V lookup: CDR1 GTSNPN, CDR2 SVGIG (reference sequence). This CDR3 is built from 18 residues. CDR3 sequence (DNA): TGTGCCTGGAGTGTACCCGGGGACAGGGAGAGAAGCAATCAGCCCCAGCATTTT. It encodes CAWSVPGDRERSNQPQHF.

The sample holds a few counts of this clone. V is TRBV5-4 and J is TRBJ1-2; 8 nucleotides agree with TRBD1. CDR3 length: 15 amino acids. Germline loops: CDR1 SGHNT, CDR2 YYREEE (reference sequence). With 0 bases clipped from V and 4 bases from J, the junction kept 5 bases outside the gene matches. As DNA, the CDR3 is TGTGCCAGCAGCTTGGCAGGACAGGGTGGCTATGGCTACACCTTC. Protein product: CASSLAGQGGYGYTF.